The TCR beta chain described here comes from a study of blood T cell repertoires in COVID-19. This clone was seen only once. Germline loops: CDR1 MGHRA, CDR2 YSYEKL. This CDR3 contains 14 residues. Trimming took off 2 bases at V and 4 bases at J, with 12 bases between the two ends. Assay used: immunoSEQ multiplex PCR; TCRdb lists only in-frame clones, some missing. The table includes more than 300,000 clones, 89% detected once. This chain links TRBV4-1 with TRBJ2-7, with D possibly being TRBD2 (5 bases). The specimen sequenced was PBMCs or T cells enriched from blood (not recorded which). The sequence was obtained from a woman in her 30s who had recovered from COVID-19. DNA of the CDR3: TGCGCCAGCAGCCAACCCGGGAAAGGGTACGAGCAGTACTTC. The encoded protein is CASSQPGKGYEQYF.